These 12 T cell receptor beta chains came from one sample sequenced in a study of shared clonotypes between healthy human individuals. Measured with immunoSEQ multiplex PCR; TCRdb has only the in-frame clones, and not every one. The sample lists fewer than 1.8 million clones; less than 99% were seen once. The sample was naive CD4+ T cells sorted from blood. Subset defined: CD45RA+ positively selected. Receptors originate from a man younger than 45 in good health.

CDR3 in amino acids: CASSHAIQETQYF. The CDR3 DNA sequence: TGTGCCAGCAGCCATGCGATCCAAGAGACCCAGTACTTC. The V gene is TRBV6-6, the J gene TRBJ2-5; no clear D. This CDR3 is 13 amino acids long. Trimming stripped 6 bases from V and 1 base from J, with 9 bases between. Germline-derived CDR1 and CDR2 are MNHNY and SVGAGI (reference sequence).

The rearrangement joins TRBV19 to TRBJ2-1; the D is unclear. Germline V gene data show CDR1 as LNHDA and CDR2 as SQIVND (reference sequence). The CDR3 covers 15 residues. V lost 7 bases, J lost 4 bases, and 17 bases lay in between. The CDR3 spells CASTPSDLVYNEQFF. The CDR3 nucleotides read TGTGCCAGTACCCCGTCGGACCTAGTTTACAATGAGCAGTTCTTC.

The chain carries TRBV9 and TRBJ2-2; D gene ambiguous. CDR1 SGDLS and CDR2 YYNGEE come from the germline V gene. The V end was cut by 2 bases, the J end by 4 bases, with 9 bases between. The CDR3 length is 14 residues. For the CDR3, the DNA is TGTGCCAGCAGCGTCGGTAGCAGCACCGGGGAGCTGTTTTTT. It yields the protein CASSVGSSTGELFF.

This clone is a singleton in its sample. CDR3 region: CASRPRQRPNYEQYF. CDR3 DNA sequence: TGTGCCAGCAGACCCAGACAGAGACCTAACTACGAGCAGTACTTC. The chain employs TRBV5-8 and TRBJ2-7, with a tentative D call TRBD1 (5 bases). The V end lost 5 bases, the J end lost 3 bases, and 18 bases lay between the germline ends. The CDR3 totals 15 residues. The V gene's germline CDR1 is SGHTS and CDR2 YDEGEE.

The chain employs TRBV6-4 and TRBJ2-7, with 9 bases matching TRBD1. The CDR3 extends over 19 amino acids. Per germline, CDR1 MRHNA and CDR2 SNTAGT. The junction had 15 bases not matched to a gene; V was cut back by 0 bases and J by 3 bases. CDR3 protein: CASSDSRARDRAADYEQYF. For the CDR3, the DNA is TGTGCCAGCAGTGACTCAAGGGCGCGGGACAGGGCCGCGGACTACGAGCAGTACTTC.

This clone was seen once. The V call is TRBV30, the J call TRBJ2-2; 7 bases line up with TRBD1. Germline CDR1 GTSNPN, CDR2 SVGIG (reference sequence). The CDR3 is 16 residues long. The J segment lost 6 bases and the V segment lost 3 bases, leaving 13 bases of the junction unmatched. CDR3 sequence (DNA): TGTGCCTGGAGCCCCAAGAGAGACAGGGTCTCCGGGGAGCTGTTTTTT. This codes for CAWSPKRDRVSGELFF.

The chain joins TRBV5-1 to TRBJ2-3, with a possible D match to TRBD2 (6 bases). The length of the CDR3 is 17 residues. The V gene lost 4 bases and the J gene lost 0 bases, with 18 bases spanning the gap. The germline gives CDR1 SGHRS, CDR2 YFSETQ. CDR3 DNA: TGCGCCAGCAGCCCATGGGGGGAGAGCCTTAGCACAGATACGCAGTATTTT. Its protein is CASSPWGESLSTDTQYF. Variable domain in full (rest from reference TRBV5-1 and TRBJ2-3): KAGVTQTPRYLIKTRGQQVTLSCSPISGHRSVSWYQQTPGQGLQFLFEYFSETQRNKGNFPGRFSGRQFSNSRSEMNVSTLELGDSALYLCASSPWGESLSTDTQYFGPGTRLTVL.

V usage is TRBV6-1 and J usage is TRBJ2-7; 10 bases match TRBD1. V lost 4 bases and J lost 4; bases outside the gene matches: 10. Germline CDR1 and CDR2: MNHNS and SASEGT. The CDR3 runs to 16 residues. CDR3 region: CASSARQGAVLYEQYF. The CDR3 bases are TGTGCCAGCAGTGCAAGACAGGGGGCCGTTCTTTACGAGCAGTACTTC.

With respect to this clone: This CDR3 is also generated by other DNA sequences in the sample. As DNA, the CDR3 is TGTGCCAGCTCATCTGGCACAGGGGGCTGGGAGACCCAGTACTTC. It encodes CASSSGTGGWETQYF. J is TRBJ2-5 and V is TRBV18; TRBD1 matches at 9 bases. Germline V CDR1 and CDR2: KGHSH, LQKENI. Germline trimming cut 5 bases from V and 5 bases from J; bases unmatched to any gene: 9. This CDR3 contains 15 residues.

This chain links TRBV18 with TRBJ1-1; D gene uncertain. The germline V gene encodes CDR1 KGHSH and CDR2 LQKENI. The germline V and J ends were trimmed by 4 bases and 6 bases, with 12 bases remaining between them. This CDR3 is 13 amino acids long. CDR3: CASSRGASAEAFF. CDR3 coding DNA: TGTGCCAGCTCACGGGGAGCTTCGGCTGAAGCTTTCTTT.

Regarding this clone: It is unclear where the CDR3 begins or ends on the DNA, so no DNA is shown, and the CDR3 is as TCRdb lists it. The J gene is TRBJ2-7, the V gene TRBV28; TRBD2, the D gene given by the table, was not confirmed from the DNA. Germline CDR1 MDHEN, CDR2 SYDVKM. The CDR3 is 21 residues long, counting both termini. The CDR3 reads CASSSGRAGTSGRVYLYEQYF.

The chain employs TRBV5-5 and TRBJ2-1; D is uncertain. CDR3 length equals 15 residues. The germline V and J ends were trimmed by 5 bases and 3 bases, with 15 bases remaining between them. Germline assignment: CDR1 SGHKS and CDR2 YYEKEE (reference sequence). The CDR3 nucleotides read TGTGCCAGCAGTTTCGGAACAGCCGGCTACAATGAGCAGTTCTTC. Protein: CASSFGTAGYNEQFF.